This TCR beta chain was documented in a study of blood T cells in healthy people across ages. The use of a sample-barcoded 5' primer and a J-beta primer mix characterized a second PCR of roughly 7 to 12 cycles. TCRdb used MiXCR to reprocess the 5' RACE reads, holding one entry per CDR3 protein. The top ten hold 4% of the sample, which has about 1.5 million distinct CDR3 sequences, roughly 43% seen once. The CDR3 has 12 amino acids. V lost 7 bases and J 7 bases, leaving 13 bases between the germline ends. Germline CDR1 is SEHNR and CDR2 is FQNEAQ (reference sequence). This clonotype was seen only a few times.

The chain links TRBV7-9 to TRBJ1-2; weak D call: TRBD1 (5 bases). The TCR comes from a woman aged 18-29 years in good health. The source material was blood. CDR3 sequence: CASTGGGTGYTF. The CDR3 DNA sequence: TGTGCCAGCACCGGTGGAGGGACTGGCTACACCTTC.